The present entry profiles one T cell receptor beta chain with its context. The target antigen is unknown. The data are from a study of cytomegalovirus exposure and HLA in healthy donors. From germline, CDR1 is LNHDA and CDR2 SQIVND (reference sequence). The CDR3 loop spans 16 amino acids. Trimming took 0 bases from V and 5 from J; bases not matched to a gene: 6. The PCR had 60 Vbeta and 13 Jbeta primers. Sequenced by immunoSEQ multiplex PCR; TCRdb stores in-frame clones only, minus some. This sample's table has more than 100,000 clones. Notes on the study in general: In an earlier analysis, about 87% or about 30%: the productive usage of most TCR beta V segments. It emerged from a later analysis that several of the most significant clusters appeared to be linked to common viral pathogens.

Sequencing input: PBMCs. The clonotype originates from a man between 18 and 35 years old in good health and CMV-seronegative. The chain combines TRBV19 with TRBJ2-5, with 10 bases fitting TRBD2. The CDR3, as DNA: TGTGCCAGTAGTATAGAAAGTCTAGCGGGAGTGGAGACCCAGTACTTC. The encoded protein is CASSIESLAGVETQYF.